The T cell receptor (beta chain) under discussion was sequenced for a study of blood T cell repertoires in COVID-19. Background on the study: Sample material is recorded as cDNA or gDNA derived from T cells, B-cell-depleted T cells, or PBMCs.

Germline V lookup: CDR1 MNHNS, CDR2 SASEGT. The CDR3 is 18 residues long. J was trimmed by 1 base and V by 0 bases; bases with no gene match: 8. Profiling relied on immunoSEQ multiplex PCR, and the TCRdb table lists in-frame clones only, not all of them. The sample has some 140,000 clones; approximately 79% are singletons. Sequencing used peripheral blood. V and J are TRBV6-1 and TRBJ2-3; 9 nucleotides align to TRBD2. The receptor's source is a man aged 55 to 69 with acute or convalescent COVID-19. The CDR3 spells CASSEAATGGRGTDTQYF. CDR3 in DNA: TGTGCCAGCAGTGAAGCTGCTACTGGCGGGAGGGGCACAGATACGCAGTATTTT.